These T cell receptor beta chains were read from a single sample in a study of blood T cell repertoires in COVID-19. The repertoire was sequenced with immunoSEQ multiplex PCR; TCRdb's copy has only in-frame clones and lacks some. Here the sample spans about 120,000 clones, around nine tenths being singletons. Sequencing input: peripheral blood. Receptors were obtained from a woman in her fifties or sixties with acute or convalescent COVID-19. The CDR3 runs from the conserved cysteine through the conserved F or W. The D gene is left open where the match is weak. Expanded clones get a size class; other rows say once, few or many, or leave the size out.

TRBJ1-1 . . TRBV12-3/TRBV12-4 TGTGCCAGCAGACTTGGGACAATGGGGGAAGCTTTCTTT CASRLGTMGEAFF
TRBJ2-1 . once TRBV7-2 TGTGCCAGCAGCTTCTTCGATGAGCAGTTCTTC CASSFFDEQFF
TRBJ1-3 . . TRBV30 TGTGCCTGGAGCCGGGGAGCTGGAAACACCATATATTTT CAWSRGAGNTIYF
TRBJ2-1 TRBD2 . TRBV3-1/TRBV3-2 TGTGCCAGCAGCCCTGGGACTAGCGGGAGTAACACCTACAATGAGCAGTTCTTC CASSPGTSGSNTYNEQFF
TRBJ1-1 . . TRBV19 TGTGCCAGTAGTATAGATAACAGGGTGAACACTGAAGCTTTCTTT CASSIDNRVNTEAFF
TRBJ2-7 TRBD1 few TRBV9 TGTGCCAGCAGCCCCGGGGACAGTTACGAGCAGTACTTC CASSPGDSYEQYF
TRBJ1-5 . . TRBV5-6 TGTGCCAGCAGCTTTGAAGCAGGGGCCCCTACTAGTCAGCCCCAGCATTTT CASSFEAGAPTSQPQHF
TRBJ2-7 TRBD2 . TRBV14 TGTGCCAGCAGCCCTATTCCGGGACTAGCGGGAGGAGCCCTCTCTTACGAGCAGTACTTC CASSPIPGLAGGALSYEQYF
TRBJ1-6 . . TRBV6-5 TGTGCCAGCAGTTACAGGGGCAGATCTAATTCACCCCTCCACTTT CASSYRGRSNSPLHF
TRBJ1-1 . . TRBV5-1 TGCGCCAGCAGCTTGTATCTTCAGTATGAAGCTTTCTTT CASSLYLQYEAFF
TRBJ1-5 . . TRBV12-5 TGTGCTAGTGGTGACAGCAATAGCAATCAGCCCCAGCATTTT CASGDSNSNQPQHF
TRBJ2-1 TRBD2 . TRBV30 TGTGCCTCCGGACTAGCGGGAAGGGGTGAGCAGTTCTTC CASGLAGRGEQFF
TRBJ2-3 TRBD2 . TRBV5-6 TGTGCCAGCAGCTTGGGACTAGCGGCAGATACGCAGTATTTT CASSLGLAADTQYF
TRBJ1-3 . once TRBV6-2/TRBV6-3 TGTGCCAGCAGTTATCTACAGATCTCTGGAAACACCATATATTTT CASSYLQISGNTIYF
TRBJ1-2 TRBD1 . TRBV6-2/TRBV6-3 TGTGCCAGCAGCCACCGGACCCCGCGGTCAGGGGGCGATGGCTACACCTTC CASSHRTPRSGGDGYTF
TRBJ2-5 TRBD2 . TRBV25-1 TGTGCCAGCAGTGGACTAGCGGGAGGGATAGAGACCCAGTACTTC CASSGLAGGIETQYF
TRBJ1-1 . . TRBV10-1 TGCGCCAGCAGTGATCAGGGGACTGAAGCTTTCTTT CASSDQGTEAFF
TRBJ2-2 . medium-sized TRBV7-9 TGTGCCAGCAGCAGCGTTGGATACACCGGGGAGCTGTTTTTT CASSSVGYTGELFF
TRBJ2-7 . . TRBV29-1 TGCAGCGTTAGACCAGGGACCTACGAGCAGTACTTC CSVRPGTYEQYF
TRBJ2-1 TRBD2 once TRBV29-1 TGCAGCGTAGGGAACTTAAGGCTAGCGGGAGACAATGAGCAGTTCTTC CSVGNLRLAGDNEQFF
TRBJ2-3 . few TRBV20-1 TGCAGTGCTAGAGCGGGAGATACGCAGTATTTT CSARAGDTQYF
TRBJ1-2 TRBD1 . TRBV30 TGTGCCTGGAGTCGACAGACAGGGCTCTATGGCTACACCTTC CAWSRQTGLYGYTF
TRBJ1-5 . few TRBV12-3/TRBV12-4 TGTGCCAGCAGTGGGGGGGCAGGCCAGCCCCAGCATTTT CASSGGAGQPQHF
TRBJ2-1 . . TRBV11-2 TGTGCCAGCAGCTCTCTAGCGCTCTACAATGAGCAGTTCTTC CASSSLALYNEQFF
TRBJ1-1 TRBD1 . TRBV5-1 TGCGCCAGCAGCTCGACAGGGGAGGCTTTCTTT CASSSTGEAFF
TRBJ1-2 . once TRBV10-2 TGCGCCAGCAGTGAGTACGGGGTACGGAACTATGGCTACACCTTC CASSEYGVRNYGYTF
TRBJ2-7 TRBD2 . TRBV19 TGTGCCAGTACCCCGGGACTAGGGGTTTCCTACGAGCAGTACTTC CASTPGLGVSYEQYF
TRBJ2-5 TRBD2 once TRBV10-3 TGTGCCATCAGTGGGGCCTTAGGACTAGCGGGGGCCGACCAAGAGACCCAGTACTTC CAISGALGLAGADQETQYF
TRBJ1-5 . . TRBV6-1 TGTGCCAGCAGTGAACAGTGGAGCAATCAGCCCCAGCATTTT CASSEQWSNQPQHF
TRBJ2-7 TRBD2 . TRBV6-5 TGTGCCAGCAGTCAGGAGGGAGGGACCTACGAGCAGTACTTC CASSQEGGTYEQYF
TRBJ2-2 TRBD1 few TRBV18 TGTGCCAGCTCGTCGGACAGGGGAGGGAACACCGGGGAGCTGTTTTTT CASSSDRGGNTGELFF
TRBJ1-6 TRBD1 many TRBV27 TGTGCCAGCTGGGGACAGGTCAATTCACCCCTCCACTTT CASWGQVNSPLHF
TRBJ1-6 . . TRBV11-3 TGTGCCAGCAGCCAGAATTCACCCCTCCACTTT CASSQNSPLHF
TRBJ1-6 . . TRBV6-5 TGTGCCAGCAGTTACGGCGGGGGGCGAAGAAATTCACCCCTCCACTTT CASSYGGGRRNSPLHF
TRBJ2-3 . once TRBV6-4 TGTGCCAGCAGTGAAGAGGGGGGGCTTCATACGCAGTATTTT CASSEEGGLHTQYF